The 3 T cell receptor beta chains reported below all come from one sample, sequenced in a study of OX40 agonist ivuxolimab in advanced cancers. Assay used: immunoSEQ multiplex PCR; TCRdb lists only in-frame clones, some missing. Of approximately 48,000 clones listed, around 80% are singletons. The source material was CD4+ or CD8+ T cells sorted from blood, sampled in a trial of the OX40 agonist ivuxolimab. All receptors come from an adult with an advanced solid tumor such as melanoma, head and neck, liver or kidney cancer.

The chain recombines TRBV7-2 with TRBJ2-5; D is perhaps TRBD1 (6 bases). The V end lost 5 bases, the J end lost 4 bases, and 8 bases lay between the germline ends. CDR3 size: 12 residues. Germline lookup yields CDR1 SGHTA and CDR2 FQGNSA. DNA for the CDR3: TGTGCCAGCAGCCCCAGGGGAGAGACCCAGTACTTC. It translates to CASSPRGETQYF.

The chain carries TRBV5-4 and TRBJ1-1; D gene uncertain. In germline, CDR1 is SGHNT, CDR2 YYREEE (reference sequence). The ends were cut back, 4 bases at V and 0 bases at J, with 13 bases in the middle. This CDR3 is built from 15 residues. The CDR3, as DNA: TGTGCCAGCAGCCCGGACTTTAAGATGAACACTGAAGCTTTCTTT. Translating it yields CASSPDFKMNTEAFF.

The J gene is TRBJ2-5, the V gene TRBV28; no definite D call. The CDR3 loop spans 15 amino acids. Germline V gives CDR1 MDHEN, CDR2 SYDVKM. V gave up 6 bases and J gave up 5 bases, with 19 bases separating them. Written as DNA, the CDR3 is TGTGCCAGCAGCCCTCCTGGCCGGAGCAGGGAGACCCAGTACTTC. Protein product: CASSPPGRSRETQYF.